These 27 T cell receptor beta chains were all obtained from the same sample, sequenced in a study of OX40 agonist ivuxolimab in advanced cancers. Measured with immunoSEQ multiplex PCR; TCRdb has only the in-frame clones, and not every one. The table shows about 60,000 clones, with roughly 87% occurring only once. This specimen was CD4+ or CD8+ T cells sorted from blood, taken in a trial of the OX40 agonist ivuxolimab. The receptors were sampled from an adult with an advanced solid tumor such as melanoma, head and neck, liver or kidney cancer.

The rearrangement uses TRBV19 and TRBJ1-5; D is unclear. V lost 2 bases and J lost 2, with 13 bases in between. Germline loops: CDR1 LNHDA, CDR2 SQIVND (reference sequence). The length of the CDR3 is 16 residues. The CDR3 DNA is TGTGCCAGTAGTATATCCGTAGGGTTTCGCAATCAGCCCCAGCATTTT. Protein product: CASSISVGFRNQPQHF.

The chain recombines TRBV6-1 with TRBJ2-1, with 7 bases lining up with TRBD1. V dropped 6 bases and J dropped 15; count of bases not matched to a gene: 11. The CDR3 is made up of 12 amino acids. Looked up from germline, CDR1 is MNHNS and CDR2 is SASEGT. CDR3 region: CASSELGGEGFF. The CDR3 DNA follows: TGTGCCAGCAGCGAGTTAGGGGGCGAGGGGTTCTTC.

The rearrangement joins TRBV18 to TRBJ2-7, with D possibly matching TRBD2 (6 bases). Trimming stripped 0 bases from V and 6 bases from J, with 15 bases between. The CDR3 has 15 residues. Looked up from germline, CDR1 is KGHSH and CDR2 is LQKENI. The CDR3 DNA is TGTGCCAGCTCACCACCCGGAGGGAGCTGGAGCGAGCAGTACTTC. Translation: CASSPPGGSWSEQYF.

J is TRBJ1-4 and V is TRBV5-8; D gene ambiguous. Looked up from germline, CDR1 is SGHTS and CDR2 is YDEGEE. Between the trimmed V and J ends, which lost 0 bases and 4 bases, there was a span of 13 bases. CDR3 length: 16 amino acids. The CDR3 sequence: CASSLGSTRLNEKLFF. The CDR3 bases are TGTGCCAGCAGCTTGGGTTCGACCCGGCTTAATGAAAAACTGTTTTTT.

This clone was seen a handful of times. CDR3 bases: TGTGCCAGCAGCTTGTGGGCAGGGAAGGGGACTGAAGCTTTCTTT. Protein: CASSLWAGKGTEAFF. This rearrangement joins TRBV5-6 to TRBJ1-1; D possibly corresponds to TRBD1 (5 bases). Trimming removed 1 base from V and 5 bases from J, with 15 bases in between. Per germline, CDR1 SGHDT and CDR2 YYEEEE. The CDR3 loop spans 15 amino acids.

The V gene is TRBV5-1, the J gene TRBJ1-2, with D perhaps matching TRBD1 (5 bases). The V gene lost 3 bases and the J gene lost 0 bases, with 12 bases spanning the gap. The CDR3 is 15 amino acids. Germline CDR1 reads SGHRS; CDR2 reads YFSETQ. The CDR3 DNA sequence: TGCGCCAGCAGCTACGACAGTGGAGCTAACTATGGCTACACCTTC. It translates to CASSYDSGANYGYTF.

The CDR3 bases are TGTGCCAGCAGTTTATGGGCTAGCGGGACTACCAGGGAGACCCAGTACTTC. It yields the protein CASSLWASGTTRETQYF. The chain uses TRBV27 and TRBJ2-5; 9 bases are shared with TRBD2. The CDR3 contains 17 residues. J lost 5 bases, V lost 1 base, and 11 bases had no gene match. Germline CDR1 MNHEY, CDR2 SMNVEV (reference sequence).

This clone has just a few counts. CDR3 coding DNA: TGTGCCAGCCCCAAGACCCGAGCGGGTCGCAATCAGCCCCAGCATTTT. Residues: CASPKTRAGRNQPQHF. The chain couples TRBV27 to TRBJ1-5, with D unresolved. CDR3 length: 16 amino acids. Trimming left V 8 bases short and J 2 bases short, with 19 bases between. Germline V CDR1 and CDR2: MNHEY, SMNVEV (reference sequence).

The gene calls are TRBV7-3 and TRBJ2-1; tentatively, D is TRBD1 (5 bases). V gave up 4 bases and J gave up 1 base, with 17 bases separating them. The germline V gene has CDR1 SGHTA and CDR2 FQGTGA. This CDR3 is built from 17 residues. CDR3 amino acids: CASSSNGATKSYNEQFF. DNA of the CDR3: TGTGCCAGCAGCTCTAATGGGGCTACGAAGTCCTACAATGAGCAGTTCTTC.

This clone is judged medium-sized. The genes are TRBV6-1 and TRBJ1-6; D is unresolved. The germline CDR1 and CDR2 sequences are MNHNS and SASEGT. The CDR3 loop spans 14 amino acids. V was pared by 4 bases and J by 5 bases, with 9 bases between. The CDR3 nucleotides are TGTGCCAGCAGTGTGGCAGAGAATAATTCACCCCTCCACTTT. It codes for CASSVAENNSPLHF.

CDR3 sequence (DNA): TGTGCCAGCAGCTTGGTGCTACTGGGGACGGGAGGCTCCTACGAGCAGTACTTC. Amino acids: CASSLVLLGTGGSYEQYF. V is TRBV5-6 and J is TRBJ2-7; 7 nucleotides align to TRBD2. The CDR3 is 18 residues long. V was pared by 0 bases and J by 0 bases, with 12 bases of the junction left unmatched. Germline CDR1 reads SGHDT; CDR2 reads YYEEEE.

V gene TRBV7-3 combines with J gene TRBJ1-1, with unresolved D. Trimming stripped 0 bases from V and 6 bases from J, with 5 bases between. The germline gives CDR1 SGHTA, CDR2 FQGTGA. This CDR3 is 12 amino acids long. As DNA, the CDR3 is TGTGCCAGCAGCTTAACAGGGTCTGAAGCTTTCTTT. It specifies CASSLTGSEAFF. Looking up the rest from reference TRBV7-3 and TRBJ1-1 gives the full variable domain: GAGVSQTPSNKVTEKGKYVELRCDPISGHTALYWYRQSLGQGPEFLIYFQGTGAADDSGLPNDRFFAVRPEGSVSTLKIQRTERGDSAVYLCASSLTGSEAFFGQGTRLTVV.

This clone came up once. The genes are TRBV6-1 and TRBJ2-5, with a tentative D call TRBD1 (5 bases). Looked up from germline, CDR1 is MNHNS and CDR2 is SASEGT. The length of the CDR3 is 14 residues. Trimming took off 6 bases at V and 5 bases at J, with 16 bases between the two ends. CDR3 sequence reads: CASRVQVTKETQYF. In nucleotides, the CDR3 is TGTGCCAGCAGAGTACAGGTGACCAAGGAGACCCAGTACTTC.

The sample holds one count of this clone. This CDR3 reads CAISDVGRGTDTQYF. Here the CDR3 DNA reads TGTGCCATCAGTGACGTGGGACGGGGCACAGATACGCAGTATTTT. The rearrangement links TRBV10-3 to TRBJ2-3, with D possibly being TRBD1 or TRBD2 (5 bases each). This CDR3 contains 15 residues. Germline values: CDR1 ENHRY, CDR2 SYGVKD. Trimming cost V 3 bases and J 1 base, with 11 bases left between them.

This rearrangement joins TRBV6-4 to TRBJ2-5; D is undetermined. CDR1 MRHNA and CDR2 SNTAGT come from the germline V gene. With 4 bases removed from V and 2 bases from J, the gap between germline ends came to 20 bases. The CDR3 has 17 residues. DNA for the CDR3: TGTGCCAGCAGTGGCACTGAGAAGGGTGAGCATCAAGAGACCCAGTACTTC. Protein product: CASSGTEKGEHQETQYF.

The CDR3 sequence: CASSKGRGYNEQFF. DNA for the CDR3: TGTGCCAGCAGCAAGGGGAGGGGTTACAATGAGCAGTTCTTC. The V call is TRBV7-7, the J call TRBJ2-1; 7 positions match TRBD2. Germline V gives CDR1 SSHAT, CDR2 FNYEAQ (reference sequence). This CDR3 comprises 14 residues. V was pared by 5 bases and J by 4 bases, with 5 bases of the junction left unmatched.

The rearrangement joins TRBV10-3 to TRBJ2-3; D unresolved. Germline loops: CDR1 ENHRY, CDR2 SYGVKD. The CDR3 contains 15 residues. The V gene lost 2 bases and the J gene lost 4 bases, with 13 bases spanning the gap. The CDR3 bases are TGTGCCATCAGTGAGGGACGTTCAACACCAGATACGCAGTATTTT. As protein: CAISEGRSTPDTQYF.

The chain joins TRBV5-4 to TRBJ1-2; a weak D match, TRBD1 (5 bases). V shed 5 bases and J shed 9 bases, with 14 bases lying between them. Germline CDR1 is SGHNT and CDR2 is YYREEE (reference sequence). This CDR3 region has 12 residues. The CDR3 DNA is TGTGCCAGCAGTGACGACAGAATAAGCTACACCTTC. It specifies CASSDDRISYTF. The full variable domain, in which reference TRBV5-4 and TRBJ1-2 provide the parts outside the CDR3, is ETGVTQSPTHLIKTRGQQVTLRCSSQSGHNTVSWYQQALGQGPQFIFQYYREEENGRGNFPPRFSGLQFPNYSSELNVNALELDDSALYLCASSDDRISYTFGSGTRLTVV.

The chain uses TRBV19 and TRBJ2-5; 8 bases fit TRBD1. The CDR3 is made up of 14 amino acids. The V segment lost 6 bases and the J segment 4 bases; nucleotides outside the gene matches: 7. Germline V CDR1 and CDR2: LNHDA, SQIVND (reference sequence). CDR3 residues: CASRDRAWGETQYF. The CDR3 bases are TGTGCCAGTAGGGACAGGGCGTGGGGAGAGACCCAGTACTTC.

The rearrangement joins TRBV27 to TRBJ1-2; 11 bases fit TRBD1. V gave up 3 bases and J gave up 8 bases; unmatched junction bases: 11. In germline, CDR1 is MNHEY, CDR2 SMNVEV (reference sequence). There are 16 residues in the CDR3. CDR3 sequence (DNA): TGTGCCAGCAGTTTGAGTGGCGGGACAGGGGGTAGGGGCTACACCTTC. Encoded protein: CASSLSGGTGGRGYTF.

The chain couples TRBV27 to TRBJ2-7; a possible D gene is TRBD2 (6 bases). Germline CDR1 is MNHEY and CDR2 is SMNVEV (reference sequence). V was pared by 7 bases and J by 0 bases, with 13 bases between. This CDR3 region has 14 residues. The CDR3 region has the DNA TGTGCCAGCATGCGGGCGGGGAGCTCCTACGAGCAGTACTTC. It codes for CASMRAGSSYEQYF.

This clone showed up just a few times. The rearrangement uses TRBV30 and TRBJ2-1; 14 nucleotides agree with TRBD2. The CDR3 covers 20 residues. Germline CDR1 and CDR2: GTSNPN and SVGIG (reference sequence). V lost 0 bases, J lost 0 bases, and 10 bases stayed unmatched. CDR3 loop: CAWSVTLTSGRASSYNEQFF. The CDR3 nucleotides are TGTGCCTGGAGTGTAACGTTGACTAGCGGGAGGGCCAGCTCCTACAATGAGCAGTTCTTC.

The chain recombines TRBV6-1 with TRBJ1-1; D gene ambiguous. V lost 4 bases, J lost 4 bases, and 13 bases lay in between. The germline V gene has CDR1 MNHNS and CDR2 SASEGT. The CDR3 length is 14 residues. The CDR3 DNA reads TGTGCCAGCAGTGCCTCCTGGGGTGGCACTGAAGCTTTCTTT. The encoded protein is CASSASWGGTEAFF.

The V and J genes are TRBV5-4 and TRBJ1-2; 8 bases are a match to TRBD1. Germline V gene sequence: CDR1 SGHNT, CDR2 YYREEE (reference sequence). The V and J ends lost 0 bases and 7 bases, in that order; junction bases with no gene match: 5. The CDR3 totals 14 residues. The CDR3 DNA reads TGTGCCAGCAGCTTGGCAGGGGGCTCAGGTGGCTACACCTTC. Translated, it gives CASSLAGGSGGYTF.

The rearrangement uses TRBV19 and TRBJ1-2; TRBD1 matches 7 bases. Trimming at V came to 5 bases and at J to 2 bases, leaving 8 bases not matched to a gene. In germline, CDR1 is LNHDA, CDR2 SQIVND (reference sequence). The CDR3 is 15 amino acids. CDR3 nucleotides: TGTGCCAGTAGTCACCGGGACAGCAGCAACTATGGCTACACCTTC. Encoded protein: CASSHRDSSNYGYTF. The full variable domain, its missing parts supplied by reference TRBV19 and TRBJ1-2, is DGGITQSPKYLFRKEGQNVTLSCEQNLNHDAMYWYRQDPGQGLRLIYYSQIVNDFQKGDIAEGYSVSREKKESFPLTVTSAQKNPTAFYLCASSHRDSSNYGYTFGSGTRLTVV.

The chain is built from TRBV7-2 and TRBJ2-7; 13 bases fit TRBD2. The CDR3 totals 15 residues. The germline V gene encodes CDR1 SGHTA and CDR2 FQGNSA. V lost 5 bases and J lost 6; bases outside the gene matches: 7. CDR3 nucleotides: TGTGCCAGCAGCCAGAGGACTAGCGGGAGCGCCGAGCAGTACTTC. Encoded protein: CASSQRTSGSAEQYF.

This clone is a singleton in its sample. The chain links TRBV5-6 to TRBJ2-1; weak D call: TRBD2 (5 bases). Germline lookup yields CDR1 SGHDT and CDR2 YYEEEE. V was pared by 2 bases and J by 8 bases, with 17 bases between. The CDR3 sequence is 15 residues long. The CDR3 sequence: CASSLIGLARDEQFF. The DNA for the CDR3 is TGTGCCAGCAGCTTAATAGGGCTGGCGAGGGATGAGCAGTTCTTC. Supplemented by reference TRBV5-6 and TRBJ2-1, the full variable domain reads DAGVTQSPTHLIKTRGQQVTLRCSPKSGHDTVSWYQQALGQGPQFIFQYYEEEERQRGNFPDRFSGHQFPNYSSELNVNALLLGDSALYLCASSLIGLARDEQFFGPGTRLTVL.